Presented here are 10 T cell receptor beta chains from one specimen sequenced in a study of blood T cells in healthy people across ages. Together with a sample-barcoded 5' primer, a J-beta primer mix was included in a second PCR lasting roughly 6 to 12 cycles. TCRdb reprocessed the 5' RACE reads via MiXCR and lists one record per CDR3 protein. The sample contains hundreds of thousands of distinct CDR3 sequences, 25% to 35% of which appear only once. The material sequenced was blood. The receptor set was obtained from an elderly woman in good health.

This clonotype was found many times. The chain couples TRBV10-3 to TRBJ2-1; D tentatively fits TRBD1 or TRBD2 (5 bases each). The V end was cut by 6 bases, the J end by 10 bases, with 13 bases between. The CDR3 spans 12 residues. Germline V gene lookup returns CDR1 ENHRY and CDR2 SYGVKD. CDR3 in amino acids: CAISPWGREQFF. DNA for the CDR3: TGTGCCATCAGCCCGTGGGGGAGAGAGCAGTTCTTC.

The CDR3 nucleotides read TGTGCCAGCATGGGGACAGGGTATACTGAAGCTTTCTTT. It encodes CASMGTGYTEAFF. This sequence joins TRBV6-6 and TRBJ1-1; 9 bases are a match to TRBD1. This CDR3 is 13 amino acids long. V dropped 7 bases and J dropped 5; count of bases not matched to a gene: 5. Germline assignment: CDR1 MNHNY and CDR2 SVGAGI (reference sequence).

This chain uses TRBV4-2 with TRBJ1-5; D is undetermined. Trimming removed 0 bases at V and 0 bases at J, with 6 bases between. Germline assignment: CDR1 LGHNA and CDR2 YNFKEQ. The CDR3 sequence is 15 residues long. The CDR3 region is CASSQDLYSNQPQHF. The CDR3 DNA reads TGTGCCAGCAGCCAAGATCTTTATAGCAATCAGCCCCAGCATTTT.

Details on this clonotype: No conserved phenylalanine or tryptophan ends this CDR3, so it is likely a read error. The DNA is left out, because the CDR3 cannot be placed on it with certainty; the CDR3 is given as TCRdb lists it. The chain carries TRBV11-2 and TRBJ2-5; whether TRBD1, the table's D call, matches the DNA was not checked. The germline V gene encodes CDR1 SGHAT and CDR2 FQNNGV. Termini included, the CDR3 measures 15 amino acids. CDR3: CASSEDRARGYTFGS.

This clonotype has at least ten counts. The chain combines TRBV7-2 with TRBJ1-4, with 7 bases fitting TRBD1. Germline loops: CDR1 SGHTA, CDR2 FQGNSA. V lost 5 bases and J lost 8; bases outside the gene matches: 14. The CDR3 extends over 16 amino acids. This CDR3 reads CASSPSWARGGEKLFF. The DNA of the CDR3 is TGTGCCAGCAGCCCCTCCTGGGCCAGGGGGGGCGAAAAACTGTTTTTT.

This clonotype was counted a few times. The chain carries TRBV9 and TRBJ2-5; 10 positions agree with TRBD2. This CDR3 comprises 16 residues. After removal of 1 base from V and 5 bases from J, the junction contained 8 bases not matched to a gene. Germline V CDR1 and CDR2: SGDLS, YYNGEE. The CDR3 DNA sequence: TGTGCCAGCAGCGTATCCAGCGGGGGGGCCTCGGAGACCCAGTACTTC. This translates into CASSVSSGGASETQYF.

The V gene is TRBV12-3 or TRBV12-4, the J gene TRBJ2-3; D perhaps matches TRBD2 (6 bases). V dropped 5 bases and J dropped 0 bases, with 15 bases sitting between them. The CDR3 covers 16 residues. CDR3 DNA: TGTGCCAGCAGTAGTGGGACTGTTCTTAGCACAGATACGCAGTATTTT. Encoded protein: CASSSGTVLSTDTQYF.

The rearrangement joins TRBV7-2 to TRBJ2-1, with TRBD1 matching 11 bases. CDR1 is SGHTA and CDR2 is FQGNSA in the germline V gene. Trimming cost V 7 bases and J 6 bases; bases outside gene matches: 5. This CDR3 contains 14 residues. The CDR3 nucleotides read TGTGCCAGCATCCCAGGGACAGGGGGCAATGAGCAGTTCTTC. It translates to CASIPGTGGNEQFF.

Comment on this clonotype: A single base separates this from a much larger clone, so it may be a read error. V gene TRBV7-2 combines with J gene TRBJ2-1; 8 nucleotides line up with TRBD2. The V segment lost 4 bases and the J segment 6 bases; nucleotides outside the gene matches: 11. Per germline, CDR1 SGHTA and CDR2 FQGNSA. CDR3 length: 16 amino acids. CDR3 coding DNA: TGTGCCAGCAGCTACGGGACTAGGGGGGTTTGCAATGAGCAGTTCTTC. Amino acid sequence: CASSYGTRGVCNEQFF.

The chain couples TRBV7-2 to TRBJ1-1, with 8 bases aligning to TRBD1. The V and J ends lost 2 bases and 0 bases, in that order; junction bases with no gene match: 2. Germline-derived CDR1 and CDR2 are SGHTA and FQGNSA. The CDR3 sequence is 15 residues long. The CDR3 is CASSLMDRVNTEAFF. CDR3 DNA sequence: TGTGCCAGCAGCTTAATGGACAGGGTGAACACTGAAGCTTTCTTT.